This T cell receptor beta chain stems from a study of shared clonotypes between healthy human individuals. Nashville, Tennessee was home to all donors, each a Caucasian adult. The study separated CD4+ cells into CD45RA+ naive and CD45RA-negative memory subsets. The repertoire was sequenced with immunoSEQ multiplex PCR; TCRdb's copy has only in-frame clones and lacks some. Here the sample spans hundreds of thousands of clones, around 73% being singletons. This clone was counted between two and nine times. Antigen: not known. Overall study results and limits: The sharing of roughly 5% of naive CD4 clonotypes was seen across a handful of donors.

V was pared by 11 bases and J by 2 bases, with 16 bases between. The length of the CDR3 is 14 residues. Germline V gene lookup returns CDR1 LNHDA and CDR2 SQIVND (reference sequence). Material for sequencing was memory CD4+ T cells sorted from blood. Subset of the sample: CD45RA-negative fraction. The chain combines TRBV19 with TRBJ1-3; no definite D call. The sequence derives from a young woman in good health. The CDR3 spells CASRAGNPGNTIYF. The CDR3 bases are TGTGCCTCCAGAGCCGGGAATCCTGGAAACACCATATATTTT.